This TCR beta chain was captured by sequencing in a study of spatial heterogeneity in lung cancer. Study-wide background: Fewer alpha-chain than beta-chain sequences were consistently detected.

The germline V and J ends were trimmed by 3 bases and 3 bases, with 9 bases remaining between them. The CDR3 extends over 15 amino acids. Looked up from germline, CDR1 is ENHRY and CDR2 is SYGVKD. Time point indicated: sample taken at primary tumor resection. Frozen PBMC, nontumor lung or tumor provided whole RNA, which was sequenced unsorted. TCRdb called the 5' RACE reads again in MiXCR, with one record for every CDR3 protein. The sample holds about 100,000 distinct CDR3 sequences, about 4.6% seen once. On this clonotype: What it recognizes is unknown.

Findings and caveats of the study: The number of expanded tumor alpha and beta chains correlated with mutation number. The study found that ubiquitous and regional expanded TCR counts tracked ubiquitous and regional nonsynonymous mutations, respectively.

This receptor was obtained from a male donor with early-stage non-small cell lung cancer. The material was lung tumor tissue, obtained at surgery. The chain recombines TRBV10-3 with TRBJ2-6; D call uncertain. This CDR3 is CAISESPGGANVLTF. Here the CDR3 DNA reads TGTGCCATCAGTGAAAGCCCAGGTGGGGCCAACGTCCTGACTTTC.